This T cell receptor (beta chain) was identified during a study of beta chain features in type 1 diabetes. Study observations and caveats: Fewer insertions but more deletions were seen at VDJ junctions in type 1 diabetes patients. In cDNA sequencing, cells with high TCR expression could be over-represented.

All of the isolated RNA was reverse transcribed, so expressed TCRB transcripts were sequenced. Assay used: immunoSEQ multiplex PCR; TCRdb lists only in-frame clones, some missing. This table has over 500,000 clones, 15% to 18% appearing once. Germline loops: CDR1 SGHNT, CDR2 YYREEE (reference sequence). The CDR3 covers 17 residues. A remark on this clone: Its cognate antigen is unknown. One junction end disagrees with the germline gene, perhaps due to a read error.

The V gene is TRBV5-4, the J gene TRBJ1-2; 10 nucleotides align to TRBD1. The sample consisted of naive CD4+ T cells from blood. This receptor was taken from a man aged 18 to 30 in good health. CDR3 amino acids: CASSLLRQTGGAGGYSF. The CDR3 bases are TGTGCCAGCAGCCTCCTCCGTCAGACAGGGGGCGCGGGTGGCTACTCCTTC.